Shown below are 19 T cell receptor beta chains from a single sample sequenced in a study of Ad26.COV2.S vaccination and SARS-CoV-2 variants (dated by TCRdb to about 2021). The treatment or condition tag for this specimen amounts to: some 19 received Ad26.COV2.S at low or high dose, single or two shots; five or six received placebo; per-sample allocation not given. Repertoires of vaccine and placebo recipients were sequenced from samples collected on day 63 after the first injection. The library was produced with the immunoSEQ multiplex PCR assay. TCRdb's version of the immuneACCESS table is confined to in-frame rearrangements and falls short of the full clone set. An unresolved V gene accounts for under half of the shortfall where checked; the remainder is of unknown origin. Counted in this sample were about 350,000 clones; approximately 85% of them appeared once. 2.5% to 3.5% of the sample goes to the ten largest clones.

Sequencing was performed on peripheral blood, taken in a trial of Ad26.COV2.S vaccine versus placebo. These receptors were taken from a person between 18 and 60 years old who received the Ad26.COV2.S COVID-19 vaccine or a placebo.

V and J are TRBV5-1 and TRBJ2-3, with no clear D. V lost 3 bases to trimming and J lost 1 base, with 6 bases between them. This CDR3 is 13 amino acids long. Germline lookup yields CDR1 SGHRS and CDR2 YFSETQ. The CDR3 here is CASSWAGTDTQYF. The CDR3 nucleotides are TGCGCCAGCAGCTGGGCAGGCACAGATACGCAGTATTTT.

The CDR3 protein is CASSEGTQPQHF. CDR3 coding DNA: TGTGCCAGCAGTGAAGGAACTCAGCCCCAGCATTTT. The V gene is TRBV2, the J gene TRBJ1-5; D unresolved. The germline V gene encodes CDR1 SNHLY and CDR2 FYNNEI. Trimming cost V 1 base and J 6 bases, with 4 bases left between them. The CDR3 has 12 residues.

DNA for the CDR3: TGTGCCAGCAGCTTAGGGTCGCGGGGATCAGATACGCAGTATTTT. Translating it yields CASSLGSRGSDTQYF. The V and J genes are TRBV7-7 and TRBJ2-3, with D possibly being TRBD2 (6 bases). The germline CDR1 and CDR2 sequences are SSHAT and FNYEAQ (reference sequence). The ends were cut back, 1 base at V and 4 bases at J, with 12 bases in the middle. The CDR3 is made up of 15 amino acids.

This clone has only a few counts. The gene calls are TRBV5-6 and TRBJ2-7, with D perhaps matching TRBD2 (5 bases). Per germline, CDR1 SGHDT and CDR2 YYEEEE. This CDR3 comprises 15 residues. Trimming removed 1 base at V and 0 bases at J, with 11 bases between. CDR3 bases: TGTGCCAGCAGCTTGCGCCCTAGCTTCTCCTACGAGCAGTACTTC. Amino acids: CASSLRPSFSYEQYF.

A single count supports this clone. CDR3: CASRKTGFSDSPLHF. CDR3 coding DNA: TGTGCCAGCAGAAAGACAGGGTTCTCGGATTCACCCCTCCACTTT. The chain has TRBV9 and TRBJ1-6; 7 nucleotides agree with TRBD1. V was pared by 5 bases and J by 8 bases, with 10 bases of the junction left unmatched. CDR3 length: 15 amino acids. The germline CDR1 and CDR2 sequences are SGDLS and YYNGEE.

The chain has TRBV19 and TRBJ2-6; 9 positions agree with TRBD1. Germline lookup yields CDR1 LNHDA and CDR2 SQIVND (reference sequence). Trimming at V came to 8 bases and at J to 0 bases, leaving 2 bases not matched to a gene. The CDR3 has 15 amino acids. In nucleotides, the CDR3 is TGTGCCAGTCGACAGGGGGACTCTGGGGCCAACGTCCTGACTTTC. Translating it yields CASRQGDSGANVLTF. Full variable domain (missing parts from reference TRBV19 and TRBJ2-6): DGGITQSPKYLFRKEGQNVTLSCEQNLNHDAMYWYRQDPGQGLRLIYYSQIVNDFQKGDIAEGYSVSREKKESFPLTVTSAQKNPTAFYLCASRQGDSGANVLTFGAGSRLTVL.

This chain connects TRBV29-1 to TRBJ1-3; TRBD1 is a possible D gene (5 bases). This CDR3 comprises 12 residues. Germline V gene data show CDR1 as SQVTM and CDR2 as ANQGSEA. V was cut by 5 bases and J by 7 bases, with 12 bases left in between. CDR3 residues: CSVRDQANTIYF. CDR3 in DNA: TGCAGCGTTCGGGACCAAGCGAACACCATATATTTT.

In nucleotides, the CDR3 is TGTGCCAGCAGCTTTTTAAGGGAGACCCAGTACTTC. Translating it yields CASSFLRETQYF. V usage is TRBV7-9 and J usage is TRBJ2-5; no clear D gene. Germline lookup yields CDR1 SEHNR and CDR2 FQNEAQ (reference sequence). The ends were cut back, 3 bases at V and 5 bases at J, with 7 bases in the middle. The CDR3 runs 12 residues.

The CDR3 region is CASSSTAGLLKETQYF. CDR3 nucleotide sequence: TGTGCCAGCAGCTCCACCGCCGGGCTCCTCAAGGAGACCCAGTACTTC. The chain has TRBV7-2 and TRBJ2-5, with unresolved D. The V gene's germline CDR1 is SGHTA and CDR2 FQGNSA. V lost 4 bases, J lost 5 bases, and 20 bases lay in between. The CDR3 covers 16 residues.

For this clone: Its ends do not fully match the called genes, so a read error is possible. The rearrangement joins TRBV6-1 to TRBJ2-7; the D is unclear. The germline V gene has CDR1 MNHNS and CDR2 SASEGT. This CDR3 contains 13 residues. The CDR3 bases are TGTGCCAGCAGTGAAGCGCGGCTAGATAGGAGTTGCTTC. This translates into CASSEARLDRSCF.

CDR3 in amino acids: CATSRTSGLHNEQFF. The CDR3 coding sequence is TGTGCCACCAGCAGGACTAGCGGGTTACACAATGAGCAGTTCTTC. This chain uses TRBV15 with TRBJ2-1; 10 bases line up with TRBD2. The CDR3 has 15 amino acids. V trimming: 3 bases; J trimming: 5 bases; junction bases outside the gene matches: 4. CDR1 is LNHNV and CDR2 is YYDKDF in the germline V gene (reference sequence).

The table lists this clone with a few counts. The J gene is TRBJ2-7, the V gene TRBV6-2 or TRBV6-3, with no clear D. V was pared by 0 bases and J by 5 bases, with 5 bases between. The CDR3 totals 12 residues. In germline, CDR1 is MNHEY, CDR2 SVGEGT. As DNA, the CDR3 is TGTGCCAGCAGTTACTCTCTCCACGAGCAGTACTTC. It specifies CASSYSLHEQYF.

CDR3 region: CASSKDGRDYGYTF. The CDR3 nucleotides read TGTGCCAGCAGTAAGGATGGACGGGACTATGGCTACACCTTC. The chain links TRBV21-1 to TRBJ1-2. TRBV21-1 is shown as a pseudogene. CDR3 size: 14 residues.

The J gene is TRBJ1-4, the V gene TRBV18, with D perhaps matching TRBD1 (6 bases). The CDR3 runs to 17 residues. The V and J ends lost 5 bases and 0 bases respectively, with 16 bases between them. Per the germline V gene, CDR1 is KGHSH and CDR2 is LQKENI. CDR3 in DNA: TGTGCCAGCTCAAGGGGGATTAAGGAACCAACTAATGAAAAACTGTTTTTT. Residues: CASSRGIKEPTNEKLFF.

The J gene is TRBJ2-1, the V gene TRBV4-3, with TRBD2 matching over 9 bases. This CDR3 spans 17 amino acids. J was trimmed by 7 bases and V by 0 bases; bases with no gene match: 10. Germline values: CDR1 LGHNA, CDR2 YSLEER. The CDR3 DNA reads TGCGCCAGCAGCCAAGATGTCCTAGCGGGGCGTAAGAATGAGCAGTTCTTC. Translated: CASSQDVLAGRKNEQFF.

V is TRBV6-2 or TRBV6-3 and J is TRBJ1-5, with 7 bases that match TRBD1. The length of the CDR3 is 16 residues. CDR1 is MNHEY, CDR2 SVGEGT, per germline. V gave up 6 bases and J gave up 11 bases; unmatched junction bases: 19. The CDR3: CASSPLGQEEFATQHF. The CDR3, as DNA: TGTGCCAGCAGCCCCCTCGGACAGGAGGAATTCGCGACCCAGCATTTT.

The rearrangement links TRBV30 to TRBJ1-1; D gene uncertain. The CDR3 totals 14 residues. Trimming stripped 0 bases from V and 4 bases from J, with 12 bases between. Germline lookup yields CDR1 GTSNPN and CDR2 SVGIG (reference sequence). This CDR3 reads CAWSVGLLGTEAFF. The CDR3 DNA reads TGTGCCTGGAGTGTAGGACTGCTGGGCACTGAAGCTTTCTTT.

The chain combines TRBV5-4 with TRBJ2-7; 8 bases match TRBD1. The CDR3 has 15 amino acids. V lost 3 bases, J lost 5 bases, and 10 bases stayed unmatched. Germline V gene sequence: CDR1 SGHNT, CDR2 YYREEE (reference sequence). The CDR3 sequence is CASSSKPDRADEQYF. The CDR3 bases are TGTGCCAGCAGCTCCAAACCGGACAGGGCGGACGAGCAGTACTTC.

This rearrangement joins TRBV15 to TRBJ2-7; TRBD2 might be the D (6 bases). This CDR3 comprises 15 residues. The germline V gene encodes CDR1 LNHNV and CDR2 YYDKDF (reference sequence). Trimming stripped 1 base from V and 6 bases from J, with 16 bases between. CDR3 DNA sequence: TGTGCCACCAGCAGAGCTAGCGTTTCTGGCGCCGAGCAGTACTTC. Protein product: CATSRASVSGAEQYF.